Listed below are T cell receptor beta chains from one sample, sequenced in a study of identical twins. TCRdb passed the 5' RACE reads through MiXCR, listing each CDR3 protein once. This sample has 450,000 to 650,000 distinct CDR3 sequences; just under 10% occur once, and the top ten carry roughly 3.2%. These data were also filed under a second study, of yellow fever vaccine responses in identical twins.

Specimen: PBMCs. The source is a woman aged 18 to 35 in good health. CDR3s include the opening cysteine and the closing phenylalanine or tryptophan. The D gene is left open where the match is weak. Clone size, where shown, is once, few, many, or a class for clones that have expanded.

TRBV13,NA,NA,TRBJ2-7,CASSHRGRGSYEQYF,TGTGCCAGCAGCCACCGGGGAAGGGGATCCTACGAGCAGTACTTC
TRBV27,NA,NA,TRBJ2-5,CASSYRDGETQYF,TGTGCCAGCAGTTACAGGGACGGAGAGACCCAGTACTTC
TRBV6-1,many,TRBD1,TRBJ2-7,CASSINRGLYEQYF,TGTGCCAGCAGTATTAACAGGGGCCTCTACGAGCAGTACTTC
TRBV7-2,many,NA,TRBJ2-7,CASSLTGTSYEQYF,TGTGCCAGCAGCTTAACTGGCACTTCCTACGAGCAGTACTTC
TRBV10-3,NA,NA,TRBJ2-7,CAISERQGRDEQYF,TGTGCCATCAGTGAGCGGCAGGGGCGAGACGAGCAGTACTTC
TRBV7-8,NA,NA,TRBJ2-1,CASSLGLLLAGEQFF,TGTGCCAGCAGCTTAGGGCTTCTCCTAGCCGGTGAGCAGTTCTTC
TRBV3-1,many,NA,TRBJ2-1,CASSQGVRLEQFF,TGTGCCAGCAGCCAAGGTGTCCGACTAGAGCAGTTCTTC
TRBV6-1,many,TRBD1,TRBJ2-3,CASSRTGDFMGTDTQYF,TGTGCCAGCAGTCGGACAGGGGACTTCATGGGCACAGATACGCAGTATTTT
TRBV24-1,few,TRBD1,TRBJ2-4,CATSDSDRGKSKNIQYF,TGTGCCACCAGTGATTCGGACAGGGGGAAGTCCAAAAACATTCAGTACTTC
TRBV5-5,NA,NA,TRBJ2-1,CASSLVEGKSSYNEQFF,TGTGCCAGCAGCTTGGTGGAGGGGAAATCCTCCTACAATGAGCAGTTCTTC
TRBV20-1,many,TRBD2,TRBJ2-7,CSVLAGGAYEQYF,TGCAGTGTCTTAGCGGGGGGCGCCTACGAGCAGTACTTC
TRBV6-2/TRBV6-3,NA,NA,TRBJ2-5,CASSYRVKGETQYF,TGTGCCAGCAGTTACCGGGTTAAAGGGGAGACCCAGTACTTC
TRBV20-1,NA,NA,TRBJ2-7,CSANGQSDMEQYF,TGCAGTGCTAACGGACAGTCGGATATGGAGCAGTACTTC
TRBV12-3/TRBV12-4,many,NA,TRBJ2-2,CASIIEGQDTGELFF,TGTGCCAGCATCATCGAGGGTCAGGACACCGGGGAGCTGTTTTTT
TRBV7-9,NA,TRBD1,TRBJ2-7,CASSSRQGPYYEQYF,TGTGCCAGCAGCTCCCGACAGGGCCCTTACTACGAGCAGTACTTC
TRBV30,few,NA,TRBJ2-1,CAWSVTSSNEQFF,TGTGCCTGGAGTGTAACTAGCAGCAATGAGCAGTTCTTC
TRBV6-2/TRBV6-3,many,NA,TRBJ2-2,CASNEDSGELFF,TGTGCCAGCAACGAGGATTCCGGGGAGCTGTTTTTT
TRBV5-1,many,TRBD1,TRBJ2-1,CASSLYGTGSNEQFF,TGCGCCAGCAGCTTGTATGGGACAGGGTCCAATGAGCAGTTCTTC
TRBV12-3/TRBV12-4,many,TRBD2,TRBJ2-7,CASSGGGDSYEQYF,TGTGCCAGCAGCGGGGGAGGGGACTCCTACGAGCAGTACTTC
TRBV5-6,NA,NA,TRBJ2-7,CASSLAQRGQYF,TGTGCCAGCAGCTTGGCACAAAGGGGGCAGTACTTC
TRBV10-3,many,NA,TRBJ2-5,CAISEYGLETQYF,TGTGCCATCAGTGAGTACGGGTTGGAGACCCAGTACTTC
TRBV19,once,TRBD2,TRBJ2-7,CASSIDPSGAYEQYF,TGTGCCAGTAGTATAGATCCTAGCGGCGCCTACGAGCAGTACTTC
TRBV4-2,many,NA,TRBJ2-7,CASSQDPGSITYEQYF,TGTGCCAGCAGCCAAGACCCAGGGAGCATCACATACGAGCAGTACTTC
TRBV4-2,many,NA,TRBJ1-5,CASSQEIGDSNQPQHF,TGTGCCAGCAGCCAAGAGATAGGGGATAGCAATCAGCCCCAGCATTTT
TRBV10-3,few,NA,TRBJ2-3,CATRFTDTQYF,TGTGCCACCCGGTTCACAGATACGCAGTATTTT
TRBV10-3,few,TRBD2,TRBJ2-3,CAISPRLAGNSDTQYF,TGTGCCATCAGTCCCCGACTAGCGGGCAACTCAGATACGCAGTATTTT
TRBV12-3/TRBV12-4,many,NA,TRBJ1-2,CASSRQGNYGYTF,TGTGCCAGCAGCAGGCAGGGGAACTATGGCTACACCTTC
TRBV4-3,NA,TRBD1,TRBJ2-2,CASSQDRPGGTGELFF,TGCGCCAGCAGCCAAGATCGGCCAGGGGGCACCGGGGAGCTGTTTTTT
TRBV14,NA,TRBD2,TRBJ2-3,CASSQGLSGGADTQYF,TGTGCCAGCAGCCAAGGCCTTAGCGGGGGGGCCGATACGCAGTATTTT
TRBV6-2/TRBV6-3,NA,TRBD2,TRBJ2-5,CASGPSSSGVSQYF,TGTGCCAGCGGACCAAGCTCTAGCGGGGTATCCCAGTACTTC
TRBV6-2/TRBV6-3,many,NA,TRBJ2-1,CASSPSKEQFF,TGTGCCAGCAGCCCCTCCAAGGAGCAGTTCTTC
TRBV12-3/TRBV12-4,many,NA,TRBJ1-2,CASSLKGQNYGYTF,TGTGCCAGCAGTTTAAAGGGGCAGAACTATGGCTACACCTTC
TRBV6-2/TRBV6-3,few,NA,TRBJ2-7,CASSYPLATGFSYEQYF,TGTGCCAGCAGTTACCCATTGGCTACCGGGTTCTCCTACGAGCAGTACTTC
TRBV27,many,TRBD1,TRBJ2-4,CASSLGQGLAKNIQYF,TGTGCCAGCAGTCTAGGACAGGGGCTAGCCAAAAACATTCAGTACTTC
TRBV29-1,once,NA,TRBJ1-3,CSVVVGPGNTIYF,TGCAGCGTTGTGGTGGGCCCTGGAAACACCATATATTTT
TRBV2,NA,TRBD1,TRBJ2-2,CASSLGQGAIPNTGELFF,TGTGCCAGCAGTCTGGGACAGGGGGCGATCCCTAACACCGGGGAGCTGTTTTTT
TRBV3-1,many,NA,TRBJ1-1,CASTKRGREVEAFF,TGTGCCAGCACAAAACGGGGCAGGGAGGTTGAAGCTTTCTTT
TRBV24-1,NA,TRBD1,TRBJ2-7,CATSPGTGRQATYEQYF,TGTGCCACCAGCCCTGGGACAGGGCGGCAAGCGACCTACGAGCAGTACTTC
TRBV29-1,many,TRBD1,TRBJ2-7,CSVETGTGLYEQYF,TGCAGCGTGGAAACCGGGACAGGCTTATACGAGCAGTACTTC
TRBV11-2,few,TRBD2,TRBJ2-2,CASSVSSGNTGELFF,TGTGCCAGCAGCGTCTCTAGCGGGAACACCGGGGAGCTGTTTTTT
TRBV7-9,NA,NA,TRBJ2-7,CASSYGSTYEQYF,TGTGCCAGCAGCTATGGCAGCACCTACGAGCAGTACTTC
TRBV6-2/TRBV6-3,few,TRBD1,TRBJ2-6,CASSSNRGLSGANVLTF,TGTGCCAGCAGCTCCAACAGGGGGCTCTCTGGGGCCAACGTCCTGACTTTC
TRBV6-1,many,NA,TRBJ2-5,CASSAFWGGETQYF,TGTGCCAGCAGTGCCTTTTGGGGCGGGGAGACCCAGTACTTC
TRBV20-1,few,TRBD2,TRBJ2-2,CSASPSWTSHTGELFF,TGCAGTGCTAGCCCGAGTTGGACTAGTCACACCGGGGAGCTGTTTTTT
TRBV12-3/TRBV12-4,many,NA,TRBJ1-1,CASSPPRENTEAFF,TGTGCCAGCAGTCCCCCTCGTGAGAACACTGAAGCTTTCTTT
TRBV4-1,many,NA,TRBJ1-2,CASSQDRRRFYGYTF,TGCGCCAGCAGCCAAGATCGGCGGCGGTTCTATGGCTACACCTTC
TRBV10-2,NA,TRBD1,TRBJ1-1,CASSESQGATEAFF,TGCGCCAGCAGTGAGTCGCAGGGGGCCACTGAAGCTTTCTTT
TRBV20-1,NA,TRBD2,TRBJ2-7,CSAQTSGASYEQYF,TGCAGTGCTCAGACTAGCGGAGCCTCCTACGAGCAGTACTTC
TRBV3-1,few,NA,TRBJ2-3,CASSQKAALITDTQYF,TGTGCCAGCAGCCAAAAGGCCGCTCTTATCACAGATACGCAGTATTTT
TRBV18,few,NA,TRBJ1-5,CASSPTGRTTDPQHF,TGTGCCAGCTCACCAACCGGTCGAACCACGGACCCCCAGCATTTT
TRBV6-5,many,NA,TRBJ2-4,CASSYGQAKNIQYF,TGTGCCAGCAGTTACGGACAGGCCAAAAACATTCAGTACTTC
TRBV24-1,NA,TRBD2,TRBJ2-3,CATSPLAGDLTDTQYF,TGTGCCACCAGCCCCCTAGCGGGAGATTTGACAGATACGCAGTATTTT
TRBV11-2,NA,NA,TRBJ2-1,CASSKAVTSYNEQFF,TGTGCCAGCAGCAAAGCGGTAACCTCCTACAATGAGCAGTTCTTC
TRBV12-3/TRBV12-4,once,NA,TRBJ2-1,CASCLGFMRSSDYNEQFF,TGTGCCAGCTGTTTAGGTTTCATGCGCAGCTCGGATTACAATGAGCAGTTCTTC
TRBV18,many,NA,TRBJ2-5,CASSLQGQETQYF,TGCGCCAGCAGCTTGCAGGGTCAAGAGACCCAGTACTTC
TRBV20-1,many,TRBD2,TRBJ2-2,CSARMLAGGDTGELFF,TGCAGTGCTAGAATGCTAGCGGGAGGTGACACCGGGGAGCTGTTTTTT
TRBV12-3/TRBV12-4,NA,TRBD2,TRBJ2-5,CASSLTSGMETQYF,TGTGCCAGCAGTCTGACTAGCGGGATGGAGACCCAGTACTTC
TRBV5-1,few,TRBD2,TRBJ2-1,CASSWTLSGGAGRGEQFF,TGCGCCAGCAGCTGGACCCTCTCCGGGGGGGCCGGGCGGGGTGAGCAGTTCTTC
TRBV10-3,NA,NA,TRBJ1-1,CAISENRASTEAFF,TGTGCCATCAGTGAGAACAGGGCTAGTACTGAAGCTTTCTTT